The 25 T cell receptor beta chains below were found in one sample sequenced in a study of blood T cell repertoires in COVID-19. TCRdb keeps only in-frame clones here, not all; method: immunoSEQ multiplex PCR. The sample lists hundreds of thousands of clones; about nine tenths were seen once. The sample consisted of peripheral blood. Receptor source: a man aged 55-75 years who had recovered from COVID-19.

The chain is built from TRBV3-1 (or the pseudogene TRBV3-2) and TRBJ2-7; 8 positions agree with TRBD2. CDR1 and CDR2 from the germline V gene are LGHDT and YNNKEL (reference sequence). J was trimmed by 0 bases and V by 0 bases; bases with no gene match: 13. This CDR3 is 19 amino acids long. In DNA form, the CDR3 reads TGTGCCAGCAGCCAAGAGATTCGGGGGGGGAGAAGGAGCTCCTACGAGCAGTACTTC. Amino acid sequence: CASSQEIRGGRRSSYEQYF.

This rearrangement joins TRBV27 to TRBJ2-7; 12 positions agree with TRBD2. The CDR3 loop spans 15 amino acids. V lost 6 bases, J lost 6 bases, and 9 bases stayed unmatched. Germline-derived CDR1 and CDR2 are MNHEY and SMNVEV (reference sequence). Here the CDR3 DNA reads TGTGCCAGCAGCCATCCTAGCGGGGGGGTGTCCGAGCAGTACTTC. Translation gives CASSHPSGGVSEQYF.

CDR3 nucleotide sequence: TGTGCCAGCAGTTGGGGAGGGACACAGCCCCAGCATTTT. Residues: CASSWGGTQPQHF. The chain uses TRBV12-3 or TRBV12-4 and TRBJ1-5; tentative D call: TRBD1 (6 bases). Trimming cost V 4 bases and J 7 bases, with 11 bases left between them. The CDR3 spans 13 residues.

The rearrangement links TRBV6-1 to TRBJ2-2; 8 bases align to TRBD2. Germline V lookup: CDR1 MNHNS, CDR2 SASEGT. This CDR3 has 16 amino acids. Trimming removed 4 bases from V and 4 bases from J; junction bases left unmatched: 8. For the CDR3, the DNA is TGTGCCAGCAGTGGGGTAGCGGGGACCGCCACCGGGGAGCTGTTTTTT. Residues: CASSGVAGTATGELFF.

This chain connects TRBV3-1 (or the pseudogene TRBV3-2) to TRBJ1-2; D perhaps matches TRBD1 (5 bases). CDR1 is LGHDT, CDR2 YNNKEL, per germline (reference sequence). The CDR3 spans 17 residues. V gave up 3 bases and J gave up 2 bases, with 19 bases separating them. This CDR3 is CASSQELLWAGNYGYTF. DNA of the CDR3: TGTGCCAGCAGCCAGGAACTCCTTTGGGCAGGGAACTATGGCTACACCTTC.

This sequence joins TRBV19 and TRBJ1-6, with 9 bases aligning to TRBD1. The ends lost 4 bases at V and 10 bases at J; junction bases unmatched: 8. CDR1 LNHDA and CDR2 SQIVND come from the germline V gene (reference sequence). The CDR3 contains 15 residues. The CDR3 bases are TGTGCCAGTAGTACCAGTAGGACAGGGGACTCACCCCTCCACTTT. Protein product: CASSTSRTGDSPLHF.

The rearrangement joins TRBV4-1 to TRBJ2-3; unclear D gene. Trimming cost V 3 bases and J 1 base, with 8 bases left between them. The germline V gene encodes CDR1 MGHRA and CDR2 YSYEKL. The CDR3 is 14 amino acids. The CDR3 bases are TGCGCCAGCAGCCAGCAGGTGGGCACAGATACGCAGTATTTT. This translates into CASSQQVGTDTQYF.

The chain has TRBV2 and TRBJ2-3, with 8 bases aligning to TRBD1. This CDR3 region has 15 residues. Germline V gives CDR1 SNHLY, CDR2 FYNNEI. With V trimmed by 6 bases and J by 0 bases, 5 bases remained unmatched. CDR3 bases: TGTGCCAGCAGGGCCTGGACAGGGAGCACAGATACGCAGTATTTT. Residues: CASRAWTGSTDTQYF. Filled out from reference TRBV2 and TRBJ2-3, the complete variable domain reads EPEVTQTPSHQVTQMGQEVILRCVPISNHLYFYWYRQILGQKVEFLVSFYNNEISEKSEIFDDQFSVERPDGSNFTLKIRSTKLEDSAMYFCASRAWTGSTDTQYFGPGTRLTVL.

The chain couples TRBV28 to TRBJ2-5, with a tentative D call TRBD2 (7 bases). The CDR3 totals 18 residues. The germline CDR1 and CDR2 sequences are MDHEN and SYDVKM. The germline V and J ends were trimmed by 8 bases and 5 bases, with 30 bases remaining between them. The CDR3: CASLSPPGWRGGGETQYF. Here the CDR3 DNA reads TGTGCCAGCCTTTCACCCCCAGGCTGGAGAGGCGGGGGCGAGACCCAGTACTTC. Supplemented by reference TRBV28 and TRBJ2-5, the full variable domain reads DVKVTQSSRYLVKRTGEKVFLECVQDMDHENMFWYRQDPGLGLRLIYFSYDVKMKEKGDIPEGYSVSREKKERFSLILESASTNQTSMYLCASLSPPGWRGGGETQYFGPGTRLLVL.

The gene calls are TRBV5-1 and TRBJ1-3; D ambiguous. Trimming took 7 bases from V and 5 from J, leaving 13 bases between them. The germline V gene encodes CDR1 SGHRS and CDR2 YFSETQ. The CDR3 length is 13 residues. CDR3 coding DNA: TGCGCCAGCTTCGAAGAGGGCCGAAACACCATATATTTT. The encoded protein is CASFEEGRNTIYF. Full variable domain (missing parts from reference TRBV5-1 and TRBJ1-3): KAGVTQTPRYLIKTRGQQVTLSCSPISGHRSVSWYQQTPGQGLQFLFEYFSETQRNKGNFPGRFSGRQFSNSRSEMNVSTLELGDSALYLCASFEEGRNTIYFGEGSWLTVV.

The CDR3 region has the DNA TGTGCCAGCAGCTTGGCCGTTGTAGGGGGCAGAGGCGAGCAGTACTTC. Amino acid sequence: CASSLAVVGGRGEQYF. This chain uses TRBV5-4 with TRBJ2-7; 7 positions match TRBD1. The junction had 12 bases not matched to a gene; V was cut back by 0 bases and J by 6 bases. The germline V gene has CDR1 SGHNT and CDR2 YYREEE (reference sequence). The CDR3 runs to 16 residues.

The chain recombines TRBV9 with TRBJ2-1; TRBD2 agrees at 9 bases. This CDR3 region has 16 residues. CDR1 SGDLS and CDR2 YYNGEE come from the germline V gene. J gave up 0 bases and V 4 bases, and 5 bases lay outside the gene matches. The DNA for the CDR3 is TGTGCCAGCAGCTCGGGACTAGCCTTCTCCTACAATGAGCAGTTCTTC. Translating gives CASSSGLAFSYNEQFF.

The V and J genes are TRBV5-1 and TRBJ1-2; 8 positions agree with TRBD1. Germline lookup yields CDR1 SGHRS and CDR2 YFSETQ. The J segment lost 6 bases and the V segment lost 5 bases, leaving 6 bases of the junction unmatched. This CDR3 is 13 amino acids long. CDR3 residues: CASSPNRGNGYTF. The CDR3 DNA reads TGCGCCAGCAGTCCTAACAGGGGGAATGGCTACACCTTC. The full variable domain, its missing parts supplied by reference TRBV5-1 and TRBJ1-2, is KAGVTQTPRYLIKTRGQQVTLSCSPISGHRSVSWYQQTPGQGLQFLFEYFSETQRNKGNFPGRFSGRQFSNSRSEMNVSTLELGDSALYLCASSPNRGNGYTFGSGTRLTVV.

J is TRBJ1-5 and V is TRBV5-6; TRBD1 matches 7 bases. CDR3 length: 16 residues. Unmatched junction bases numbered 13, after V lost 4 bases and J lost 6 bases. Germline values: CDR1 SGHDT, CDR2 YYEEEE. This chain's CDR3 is CASSPQTGDGSQPQHF. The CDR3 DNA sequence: TGTGCCAGCAGCCCCCAAACAGGGGACGGGAGTCAGCCCCAGCATTTT.

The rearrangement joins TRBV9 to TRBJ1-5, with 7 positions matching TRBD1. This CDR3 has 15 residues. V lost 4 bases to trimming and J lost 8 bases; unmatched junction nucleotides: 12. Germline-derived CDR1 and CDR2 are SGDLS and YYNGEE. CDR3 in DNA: TGTGCCAGCAGCCGGGACAGACCTGAGAAGGAGCCCCAGCATTTT. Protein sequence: CASSRDRPEKEPQHF.

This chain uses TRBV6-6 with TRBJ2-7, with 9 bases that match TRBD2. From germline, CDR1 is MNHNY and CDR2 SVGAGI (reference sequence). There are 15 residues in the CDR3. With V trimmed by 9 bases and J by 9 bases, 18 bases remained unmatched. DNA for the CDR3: TGTGCCAGTGTGCGGGAGGGGAGCTCCTCCCACGGGCAGTACTTC. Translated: CASVREGSSSHGQYF.

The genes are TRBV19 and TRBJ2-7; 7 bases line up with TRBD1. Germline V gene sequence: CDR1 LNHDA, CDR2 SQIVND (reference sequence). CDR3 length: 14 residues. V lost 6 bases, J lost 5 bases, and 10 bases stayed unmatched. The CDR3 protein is CASRGVGQADEQYF. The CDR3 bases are TGTGCCAGTAGGGGGGTAGGACAGGCGGACGAGCAGTACTTC.

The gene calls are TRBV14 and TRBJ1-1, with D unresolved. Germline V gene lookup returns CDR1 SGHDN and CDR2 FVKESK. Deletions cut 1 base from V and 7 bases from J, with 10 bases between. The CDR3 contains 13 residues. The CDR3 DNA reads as TGTGCCAGCAGCCAAGCACACAGCCTTGAAGCTTTCTTT. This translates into CASSQAHSLEAFF.

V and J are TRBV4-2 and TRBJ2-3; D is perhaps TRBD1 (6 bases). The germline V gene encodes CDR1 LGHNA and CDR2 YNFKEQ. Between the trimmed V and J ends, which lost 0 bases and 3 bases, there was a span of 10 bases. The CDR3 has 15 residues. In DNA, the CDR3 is TGTGCCAGCAGCCAAGATCCACAGGGAACAGATACGCAGTATTTT. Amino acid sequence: CASSQDPQGTDTQYF.

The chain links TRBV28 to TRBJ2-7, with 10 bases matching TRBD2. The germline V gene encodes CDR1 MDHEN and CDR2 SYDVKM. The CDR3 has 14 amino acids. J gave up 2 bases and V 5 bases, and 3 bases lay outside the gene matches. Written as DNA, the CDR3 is TGTGCCAGCAGTCAACTAGCGGGGCCCTACGAGCAGTACTTC. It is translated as CASSQLAGPYEQYF.

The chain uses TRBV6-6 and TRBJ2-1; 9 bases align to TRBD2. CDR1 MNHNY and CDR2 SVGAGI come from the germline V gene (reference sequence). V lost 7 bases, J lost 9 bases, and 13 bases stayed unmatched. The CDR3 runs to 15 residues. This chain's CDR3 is CASTPRAGGPVEQFF. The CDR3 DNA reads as TGTGCCAGCACCCCAAGGGCGGGAGGGCCGGTTGAGCAGTTCTTC.

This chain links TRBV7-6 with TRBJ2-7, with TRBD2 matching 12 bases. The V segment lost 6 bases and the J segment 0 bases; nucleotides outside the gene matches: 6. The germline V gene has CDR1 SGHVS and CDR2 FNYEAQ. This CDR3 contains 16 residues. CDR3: CASRGTSGPSSYEQYF. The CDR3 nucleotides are TGTGCCAGCAGGGGGACTAGCGGGCCTAGCTCCTACGAGCAGTACTTC.

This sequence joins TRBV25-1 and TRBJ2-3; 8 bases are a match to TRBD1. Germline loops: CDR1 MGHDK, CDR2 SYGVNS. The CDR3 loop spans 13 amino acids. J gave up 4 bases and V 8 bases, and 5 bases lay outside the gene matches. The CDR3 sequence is CASCGQGADTQYF. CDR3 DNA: TGTGCCAGCTGCGGACAGGGCGCAGATACGCAGTATTTT.

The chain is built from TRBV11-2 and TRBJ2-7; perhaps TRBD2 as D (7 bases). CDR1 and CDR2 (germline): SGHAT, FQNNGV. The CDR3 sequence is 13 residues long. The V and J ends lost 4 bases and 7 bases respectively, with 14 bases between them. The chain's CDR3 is CASSSQGRGEQYF. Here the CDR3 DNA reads TGTGCCAGCAGCTCCCAAGGGAGGGGGGAGCAGTACTTC.

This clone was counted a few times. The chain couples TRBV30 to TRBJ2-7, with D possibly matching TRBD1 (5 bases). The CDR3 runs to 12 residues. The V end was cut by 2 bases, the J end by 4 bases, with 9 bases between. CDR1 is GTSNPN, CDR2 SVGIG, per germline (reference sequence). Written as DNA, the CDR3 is TGTGCCTGGAGTCACGACAGATACGAGCAGTACTTC. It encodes CAWSHDRYEQYF.